Here is one T cell receptor beta chain with its context. In the study's own analysis: Amplification of reference gene primers was used by the study to estimate nucleated cell counts. Assay used: immunoSEQ multiplex PCR; TCRdb lists only in-frame clones, some missing. V and J calls and clone size follow that table, whereas D and trimming were derived from the DNA. The data hold 65,000 to 90,000 clones, with roughly 82% observed a single time. This CDR3 region has 14 residues. The germline V gene has CDR1 SGHRS and CDR2 YFSETQ. V shed 4 bases and J shed 5 bases, with 16 bases lying between them. The data stem from a study of blood T cell repertoires in COVID-19. Turning to the study itself: COVID-19 samples, acute and convalescent, were from the United States, Italy and Spain. Sample material is recorded as cDNA or gDNA derived from T cells, B-cell-depleted T cells, or PBMCs.

The TCR was taken from a man between 50 and 59 years old with active COVID-19. The sequenced sample was peripheral blood. J is TRBJ2-7 and V is TRBV5-1, with D possibly being TRBD2 (5 bases). This CDR3 reads CASSTGPPGNEQYF. DNA of the CDR3: TGCGCCAGCAGCACCGGGCCCCCCGGGAACGAGCAGTACTTC.